This TCR beta chain was profiled in a study of blood T cell repertoires in COVID-19. Study-wide background: COVID-19 samples collected from the United States, Italy and Spain covered acute and convalescent phases.

Assay used: immunoSEQ multiplex PCR; TCRdb lists only in-frame clones, some missing. This sample has a few hundred thousand clones, with 87% found just once. The cohort comprised adults aged about 18 to 100 years residing in about 25 US areas. Participants' reported clinical history set cohort assignment. Symptom resolution, clearance, or two negative PCRs marked donors in Cohort 3 as recovered. Trimming removed 4 bases from V and 9 bases from J, with 17 bases in between. The CDR3 loop spans 15 amino acids. Germline-derived CDR1 and CDR2 are SGDLS and YYNGEE. The TCR sequence derives from a man between 25 and 39 years old who had recovered from COVID-19. The source material was PBMCs or T cells enriched from blood (not recorded which). The rearrangement joins TRBV9 to TRBJ1-6; no clear D gene. The CDR3 coding sequence is TGTGCCAGCAGCTCGCGGGCCTTGCTGGGTTCACCCCTCCACTTT. Translation: CASSSRALLGSPLHF.